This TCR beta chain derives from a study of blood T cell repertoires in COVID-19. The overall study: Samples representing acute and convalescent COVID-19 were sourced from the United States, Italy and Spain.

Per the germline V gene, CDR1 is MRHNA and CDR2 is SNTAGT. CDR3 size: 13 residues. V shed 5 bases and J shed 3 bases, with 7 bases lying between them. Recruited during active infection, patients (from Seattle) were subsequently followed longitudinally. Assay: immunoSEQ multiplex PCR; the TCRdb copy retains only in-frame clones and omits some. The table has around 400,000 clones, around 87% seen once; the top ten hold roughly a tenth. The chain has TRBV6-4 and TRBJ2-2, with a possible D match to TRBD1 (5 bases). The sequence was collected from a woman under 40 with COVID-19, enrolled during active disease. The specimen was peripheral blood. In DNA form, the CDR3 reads TGTGCCAGCAGTCTAGGGGACACCGGGGAGCTGTTTTTT. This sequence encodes CASSLGDTGELFF.